These T cell receptor beta chains were read from a single sample in a study of blood T cell repertoires in COVID-19. Sequencing used immunoSEQ multiplex PCR; TCRdb keeps in-frame clones, though not all of them. The repertoire holds roughly 290,000 clones, with about 88% as singletons. Sequenced material: peripheral blood. The receptors derive from a woman aged 55-70 years with acute or convalescent COVID-19. Each CDR3 is given with its conserved first and last residue. A D gene is named only where the DNA matches it firmly. The size entry is marked missing in some rows and otherwise reads once, few, many or a size class.

d_call j_call clone_size v_call cdr3_nt cdr3_aa
. TRBJ1-4 once TRBV30 TGTGCCTGGCAAACAGGGTTAACTAATGAAAAACTGTTTTTT CAWQTGLTNEKLFF
. TRBJ2-1 . TRBV21-1 TGTGCCAGCAGGGCGATGACAGGGGGTCCCCACAATGAGCAGTTCTTC CASRAMTGGPHNEQFF
. TRBJ1-2 . TRBV7-3 TGTGCCAGCAGCTTAACGGGAGGGTTCGGCTATGGCTACACCTTC CASSLTGGFGYGYTF
. TRBJ1-4 . TRBV15 TGTGCCACCAGCCTCGCAACTAATGAAAAACTGTTTTTT CATSLATNEKLFF
. TRBJ1-1 . TRBV7-8 TGTGCCAGCAGCGTTACAAGTAACACTGAAGCTTTCTTT CASSVTSNTEAFF
. TRBJ2-7 . TRBV6-5 TGTGCCAGCACCGGAGAAAACACCTACGAGCAGTACTTC CASTGENTYEQYF
. TRBJ1-2 . TRBV7-2 TGTGCCAGCAGCTTACTACAGGGCTCTGGCTACACCTTC CASSLLQGSGYTF
TRBD2 TRBJ2-1 . TRBV5-4 TGTGCCAGCAGCTTGGGACCGCGAGGACTAGCGGGAAAGAATGAGCAGTTCTTC CASSLGPRGLAGKNEQFF
. TRBJ2-1 . TRBV28 TGTGCCAGCAGTTACTTATCGGCTAGCCACCCCAATGAGCAGTTCTTC CASSYLSASHPNEQFF
. TRBJ2-7 . TRBV3-1/TRBV3-2 TGTGCCAGCAGCCACCCGACTCCGGGCGAGCAGTACTTC CASSHPTPGEQYF
TRBD1 TRBJ1-4 . TRBV15 TGTGCCACCAGCAGAGGGGGACAGGGGGCATCTAATGAAAAACTGTTTTTT CATSRGGQGASNEKLFF
. TRBJ2-1 . TRBV6-4 TGTGCCAGCCGAGCTAGCTCCTACAATGAGCAGTTCTTC CASRASSYNEQFF
. TRBJ2-6 . TRBV24-1 TGTGCCACCAGTGAGGCAGGGGCCAACGTCCTGACTTTC CATSEAGANVLTF
TRBD1 TRBJ1-1 . TRBV18 TGTGCCAGCTCACCACCCGGGACAGGGGTATTGGGCACTGAAGCTTTCTTT CASSPPGTGVLGTEAFF
TRBD1 TRBJ2-6 . TRBV4-2 TGTGCCAGCAGCCCAGCGGGACAGGGCTCTGGGGCCAACGTCCTGACTTTC CASSPAGQGSGANVLTF
TRBD1 TRBJ2-7 few TRBV27 TGTGCCAGCAGTCCGGGACAGTATGACGAGCAGTACTTC CASSPGQYDEQYF
. TRBJ2-3 once TRBV5-1 TGCGCCAGCAGCTTCTCTAGCACAGATACGCAGTATTTT CASSFSSTDTQYF
TRBD1 TRBJ2-1 . TRBV30 TGTGCCTGGAGTTTAGACAGGGGAAATGAGCAGTTCTTC CAWSLDRGNEQFF
. TRBJ1-2 . TRBV2 TGTGCCAGCAGCTTCGGGGGGGTCGACTATGGCTACACCTTC CASSFGGVDYGYTF